This TCR beta chain emerged from a study of blood T cell repertoires in COVID-19. At the level of the study: COVID-19 samples collected from the United States, Italy and Spain covered acute and convalescent phases.

Method: immunoSEQ multiplex PCR; TCRdb's copy keeps in-frame clones and lacks some. The data contain about 170,000 clones, 88% of them singletons. With 3 bases removed from V and 2 bases from J, the gap between germline ends came to 16 bases. CDR3 length: 16 residues. Germline CDR1 MNHNS, CDR2 SASEGT. The rearrangement links TRBV6-1 to TRBJ2-5; weak D call: TRBD2 (6 bases). Source material: peripheral blood. The sequence came from a man in his fifties who had recovered from COVID-19. The CDR3, as DNA: TGTGCCAGCAGTGAGGGGGGAGTAGCGGCGCAAGAGACCCAGTACTTC. It is translated as CASSEGGVAAQETQYF.